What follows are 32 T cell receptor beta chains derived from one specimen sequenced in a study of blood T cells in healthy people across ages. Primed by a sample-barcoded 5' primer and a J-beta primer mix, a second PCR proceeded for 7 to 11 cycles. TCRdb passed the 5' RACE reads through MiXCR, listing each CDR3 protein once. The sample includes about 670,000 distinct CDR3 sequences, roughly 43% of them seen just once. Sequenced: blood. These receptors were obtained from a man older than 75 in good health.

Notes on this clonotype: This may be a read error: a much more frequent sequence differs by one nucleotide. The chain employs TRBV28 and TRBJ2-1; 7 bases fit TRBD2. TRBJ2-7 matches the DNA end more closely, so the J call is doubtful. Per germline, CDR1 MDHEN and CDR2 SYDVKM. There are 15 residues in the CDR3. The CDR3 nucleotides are TGTGCCAGCAGTTGGGGGGGGAGCTCCTACAATGAGCAGTACTTC. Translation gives CASSWGGSSYNEQYF.

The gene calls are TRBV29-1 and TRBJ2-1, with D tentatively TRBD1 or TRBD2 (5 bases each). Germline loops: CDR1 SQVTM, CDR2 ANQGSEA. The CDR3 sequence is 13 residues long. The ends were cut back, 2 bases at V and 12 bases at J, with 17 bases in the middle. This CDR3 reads CSVERQLGAGQFF. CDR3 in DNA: TGCAGCGTTGAACGACAGTTGGGAGCAGGGCAGTTCTTC.

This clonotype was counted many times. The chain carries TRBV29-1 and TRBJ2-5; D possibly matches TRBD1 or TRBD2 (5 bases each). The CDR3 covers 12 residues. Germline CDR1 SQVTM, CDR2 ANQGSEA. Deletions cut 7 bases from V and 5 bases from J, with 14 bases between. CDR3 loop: CSAGTTRETQYF. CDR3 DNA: TGCAGCGCTGGGACCACGAGGGAGACCCAGTACTTC.

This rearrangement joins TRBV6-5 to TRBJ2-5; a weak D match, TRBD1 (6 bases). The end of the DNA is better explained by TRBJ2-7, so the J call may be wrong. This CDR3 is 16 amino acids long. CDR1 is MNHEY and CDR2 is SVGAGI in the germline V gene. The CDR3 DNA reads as TGTGCCAGCAGTTACTCGATGTCAGGGGTTGTCAACGAGCAGTACTTC. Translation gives CASSYSMSGVVNEQYF.

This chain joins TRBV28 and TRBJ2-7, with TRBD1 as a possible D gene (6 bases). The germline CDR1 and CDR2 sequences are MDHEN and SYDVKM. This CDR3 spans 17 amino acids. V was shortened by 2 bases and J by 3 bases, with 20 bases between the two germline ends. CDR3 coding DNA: TGTGCCAGCAGTTTAGAGGACAGCGGTCCAGCGGACTACGAGCAGTACTTC. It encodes CASSLEDSGPADYEQYF.

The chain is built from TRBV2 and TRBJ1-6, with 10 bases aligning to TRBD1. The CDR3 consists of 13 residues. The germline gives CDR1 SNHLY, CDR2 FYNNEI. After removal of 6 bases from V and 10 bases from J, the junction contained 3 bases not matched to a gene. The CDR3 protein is CASRGQGDSPLHF. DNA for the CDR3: TGTGCCAGCAGAGGACAGGGGGACTCACCCCTCCACTTT.

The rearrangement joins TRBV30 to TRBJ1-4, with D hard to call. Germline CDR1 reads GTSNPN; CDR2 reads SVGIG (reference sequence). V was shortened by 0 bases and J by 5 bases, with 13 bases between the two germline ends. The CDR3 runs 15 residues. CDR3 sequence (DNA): TGTGCCTGGAGTGTAGTGGGTGGTCCAAATGAAAAACTGTTTTTT. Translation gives CAWSVVGGPNEKLFF.

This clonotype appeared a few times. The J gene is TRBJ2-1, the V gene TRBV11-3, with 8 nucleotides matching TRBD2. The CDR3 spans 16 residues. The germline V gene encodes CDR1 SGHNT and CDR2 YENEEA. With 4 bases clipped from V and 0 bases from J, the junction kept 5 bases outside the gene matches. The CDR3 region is CASSWSGGPSYNEQFF. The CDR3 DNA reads TGTGCCAGCAGCTGGAGCGGGGGCCCCTCCTACAATGAGCAGTTCTTC.

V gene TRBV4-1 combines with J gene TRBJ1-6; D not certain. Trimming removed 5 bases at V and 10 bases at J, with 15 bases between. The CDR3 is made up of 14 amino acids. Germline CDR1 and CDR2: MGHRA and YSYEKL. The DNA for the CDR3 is TGCGCCAGCAGCGAAGCGACAATTCGGTCACCCCTCCACTTT. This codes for CASSEATIRSPLHF.

CDR3 in DNA: TGTGCCAGCAGCGAAATACGGGACAGGTTGAACTATGGCTACACCTTC. This translates into CASSEIRDRLNYGYTF. J is TRBJ1-2 and V is TRBV6-1; TRBD1 agrees at 8 bases. Germline V gene data show CDR1 as MNHNS and CDR2 as SASEGT. This CDR3 region has 16 residues. Trimming cost V 6 bases and J 2 bases; bases outside gene matches: 11.

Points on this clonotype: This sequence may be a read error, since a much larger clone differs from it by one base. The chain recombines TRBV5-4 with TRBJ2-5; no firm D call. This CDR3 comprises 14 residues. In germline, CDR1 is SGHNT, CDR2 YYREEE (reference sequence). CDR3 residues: CASSLVRTQEAQYF. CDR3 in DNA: TGTGCCAGCAGCTTGGTACGGACCCAAGAGGCCCAGTACTTC.

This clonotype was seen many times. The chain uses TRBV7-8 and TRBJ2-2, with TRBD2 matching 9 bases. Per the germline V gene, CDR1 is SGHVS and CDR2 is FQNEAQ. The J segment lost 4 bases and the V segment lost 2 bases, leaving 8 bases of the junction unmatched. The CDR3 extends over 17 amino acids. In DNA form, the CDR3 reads TGTGCCAGCAGCTTATCTGCCCTAGCGGGGCCCACCGGGGAGCTGTTTTTT. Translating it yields CASSLSALAGPTGELFF.

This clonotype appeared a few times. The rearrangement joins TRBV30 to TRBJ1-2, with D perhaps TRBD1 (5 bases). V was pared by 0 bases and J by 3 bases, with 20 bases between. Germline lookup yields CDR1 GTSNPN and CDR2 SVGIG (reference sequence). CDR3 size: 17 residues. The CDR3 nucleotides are TGTGCCTGGAGTGTAGCGGGTTTCGAGCTGGGGGACTATGGCTACACCTTC. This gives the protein CAWSVAGFELGDYGYTF.

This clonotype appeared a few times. The CDR3 is CASSRNLANEQYF. CDR3 in DNA: TGCGCCAGCAGCCGCAACCTAGCGAACGAGCAGTACTTC. The chain employs TRBV5-1 and TRBJ2-7, with D possibly matching TRBD2 (6 bases). The germline CDR1 and CDR2 sequences are SGHRS and YFSETQ. The CDR3 is made up of 13 amino acids. The germline V and J ends were trimmed by 4 bases and 5 bases, with 13 bases remaining between them.

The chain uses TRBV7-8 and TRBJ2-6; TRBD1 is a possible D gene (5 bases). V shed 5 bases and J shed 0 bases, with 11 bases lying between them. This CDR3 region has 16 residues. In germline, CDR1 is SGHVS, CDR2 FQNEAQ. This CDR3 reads CASSDYRFSGANVLTF. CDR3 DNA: TGTGCCAGCAGCGATTACAGGTTCTCTGGGGCCAACGTCCTGACTTTC.

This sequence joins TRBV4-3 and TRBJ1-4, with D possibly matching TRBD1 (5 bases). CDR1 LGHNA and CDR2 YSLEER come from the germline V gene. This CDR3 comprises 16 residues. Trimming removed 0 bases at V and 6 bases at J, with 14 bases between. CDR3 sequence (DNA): TGCGCCAGCAGCCAAGATGTCGGGGGTGAGGATGAAAAACTGTTTTTT. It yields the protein CASSQDVGGEDEKLFF.

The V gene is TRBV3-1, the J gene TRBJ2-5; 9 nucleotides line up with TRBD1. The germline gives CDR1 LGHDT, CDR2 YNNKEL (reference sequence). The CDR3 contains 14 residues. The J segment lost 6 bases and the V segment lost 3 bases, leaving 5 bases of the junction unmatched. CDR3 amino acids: CASSQGQGGKTQYF. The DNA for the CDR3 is TGTGCCAGCAGCCAGGGACAGGGTGGAAAGACCCAGTACTTC.

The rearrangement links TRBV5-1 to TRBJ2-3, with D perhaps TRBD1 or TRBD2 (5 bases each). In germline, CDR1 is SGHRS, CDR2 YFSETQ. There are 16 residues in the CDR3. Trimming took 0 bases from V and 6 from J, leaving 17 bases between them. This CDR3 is CASSLDGAGSWDTQYF. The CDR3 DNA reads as TGCGCCAGCAGCTTGGACGGAGCAGGGAGTTGGGATACGCAGTATTTT.

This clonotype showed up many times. CDR3 region: CASSPRQGAIQETQYF. The DNA for the CDR3 is TGTGCCAGCAGCCCTCGGCAGGGGGCAATCCAAGAGACCCAGTACTTC. The chain has TRBV9 and TRBJ2-5; 8 bases line up with TRBD1. Germline V gives CDR1 SGDLS, CDR2 YYNGEE. The CDR3 is 16 residues long. V lost 4 bases and J lost 1; bases outside the gene matches: 9.

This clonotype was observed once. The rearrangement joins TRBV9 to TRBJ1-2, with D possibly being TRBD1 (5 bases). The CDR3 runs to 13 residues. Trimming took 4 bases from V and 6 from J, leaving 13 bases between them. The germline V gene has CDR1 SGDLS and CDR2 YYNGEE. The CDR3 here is CASSTAGAHGYTF. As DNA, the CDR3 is TGTGCCAGCAGCACCGCCGGGGCGCATGGCTACACCTTC.

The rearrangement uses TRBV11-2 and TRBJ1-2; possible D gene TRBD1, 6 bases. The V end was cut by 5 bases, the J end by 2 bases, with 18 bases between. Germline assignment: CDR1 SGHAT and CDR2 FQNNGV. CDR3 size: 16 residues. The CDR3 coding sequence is TGTGCCAGCAGCCTCAGACCCGGAACAGGGAACTATGGCTACACCTTC. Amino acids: CASSLRPGTGNYGYTF.

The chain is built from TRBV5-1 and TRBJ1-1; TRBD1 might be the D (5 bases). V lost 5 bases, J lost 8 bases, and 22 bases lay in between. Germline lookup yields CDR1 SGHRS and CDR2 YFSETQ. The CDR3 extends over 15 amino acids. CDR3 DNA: TGCGCCAGCAGACGTACAGGAGAGTTGACTGAAGAAGCTTTCTTT. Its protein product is CASRRTGELTEEAFF.

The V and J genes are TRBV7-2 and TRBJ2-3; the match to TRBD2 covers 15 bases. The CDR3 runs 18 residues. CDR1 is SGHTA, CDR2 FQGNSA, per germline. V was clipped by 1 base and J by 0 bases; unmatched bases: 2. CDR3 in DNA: TGTGCCAGCAGCTTAGTCGGGACTAGCGGGGGGAGCACAGATACGCAGTATTTT. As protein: CASSLVGTSGGSTDTQYF.

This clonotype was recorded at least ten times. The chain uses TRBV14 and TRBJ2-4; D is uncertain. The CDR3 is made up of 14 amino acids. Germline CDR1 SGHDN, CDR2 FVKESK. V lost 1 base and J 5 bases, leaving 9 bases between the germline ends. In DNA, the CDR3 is TGTGCCAGCAGCCAAGTCAGGCAAGAAAACATTCAGTACTTC. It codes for CASSQVRQENIQYF.

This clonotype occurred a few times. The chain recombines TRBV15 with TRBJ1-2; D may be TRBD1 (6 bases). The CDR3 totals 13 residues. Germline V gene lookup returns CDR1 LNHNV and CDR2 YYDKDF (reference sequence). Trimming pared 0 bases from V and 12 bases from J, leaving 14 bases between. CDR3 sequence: CATSRDRGQSDTF. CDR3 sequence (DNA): TGTGCCACCAGCAGAGATCGAGGACAGTCCGACACCTTC. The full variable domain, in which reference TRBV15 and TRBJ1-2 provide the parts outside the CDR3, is DAMVIQNPRYQVTQFGKPVTLSCSQTLNHNVMYWYQQKSSQAPKLLFHYYDKDFNNEADTPDNFQSRRPNTSFCFLDIRSPGLGDTAMYLCATSRDRGQSDTFGSGTRLTVV.

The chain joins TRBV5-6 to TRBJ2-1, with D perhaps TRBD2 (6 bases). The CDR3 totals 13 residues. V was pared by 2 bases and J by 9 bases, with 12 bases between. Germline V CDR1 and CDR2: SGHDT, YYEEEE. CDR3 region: CASSFGGAGEQFF. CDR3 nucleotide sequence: TGTGCCAGCAGCTTTGGGGGAGCGGGTGAGCAGTTCTTC.

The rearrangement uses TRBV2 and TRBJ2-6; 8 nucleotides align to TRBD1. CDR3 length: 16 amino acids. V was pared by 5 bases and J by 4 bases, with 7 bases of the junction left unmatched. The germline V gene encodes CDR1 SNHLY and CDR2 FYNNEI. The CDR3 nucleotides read TGTGCCAGCAGTCGTAGACAGGGGCAGGGGGCCAACGTCCTGACTTTC. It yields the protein CASSRRQGQGANVLTF.

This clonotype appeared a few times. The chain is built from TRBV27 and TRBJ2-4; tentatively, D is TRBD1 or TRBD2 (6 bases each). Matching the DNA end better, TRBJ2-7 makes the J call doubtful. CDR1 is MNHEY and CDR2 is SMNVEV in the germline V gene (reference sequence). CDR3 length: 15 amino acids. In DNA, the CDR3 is TGTGCCAGCAGTTTATCGGGGGGCGGAGGACACGAGCAGTACTTC. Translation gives CASSLSGGGGHEQYF.

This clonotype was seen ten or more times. CDR3 protein: CASSYDTSYEQYF. DNA of the CDR3: TGTGCCAGCAGTTACGACACCTCCTACGAGCAGTACTTC. The chain uses TRBV6-6 and TRBJ2-7; no reliable D call. V was trimmed by 2 bases and J by 0 bases, leaving 5 bases between them. Germline V gene data show CDR1 as MNHNY and CDR2 as SVGAGI (reference sequence). This CDR3 comprises 13 residues.

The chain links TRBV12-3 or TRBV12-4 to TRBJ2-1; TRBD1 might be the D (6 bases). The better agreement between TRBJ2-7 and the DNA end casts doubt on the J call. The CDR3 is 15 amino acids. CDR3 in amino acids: CASSFRDTTYNEQYF. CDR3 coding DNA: TGTGCCAGCAGTTTTAGGGACACTACCTACAATGAGCAGTACTTC.

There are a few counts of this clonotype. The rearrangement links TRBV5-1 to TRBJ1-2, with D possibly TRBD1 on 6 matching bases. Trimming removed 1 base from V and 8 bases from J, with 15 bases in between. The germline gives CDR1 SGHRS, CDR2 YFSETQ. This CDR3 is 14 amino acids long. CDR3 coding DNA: TGCGCCAGCAGCTTGACCCAAGGGGGTGAAGGCTACACCTTC. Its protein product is CASSLTQGGEGYTF.

In DNA, the CDR3 is TGTGCCAGCAGTAAACAGGGAGGCGAAGGGAGGGGGCAGTTCTTC. Its translation is CASSKQGGEGRGQFF. This chain uses TRBV6-5 with TRBJ2-1; tentative D call: TRBD2 (7 bases). Looked up from germline, CDR1 is MNHEY and CDR2 is SVGAGI. The V end lost 5 bases, the J end lost 12 bases, and 23 bases lay between the germline ends. This CDR3 is 15 amino acids long.